A single sample is the source of the 7 T cell receptor beta chains below, sequenced in a study of human CD8 memory T cell subsets. Construction of TCR beta libraries was accomplished by means of UMI-labeled 5' RACE. TCRdb reprocessed the 5' RACE reads and stores each CDR3 protein as one record, lacking DNA. The sample data list 8,500 to 10,000 distinct CDR3 sequences. Sequencing was done on a sample of CD8+ T cells from PBMCs. All receptors come from a human donor in good health.

The chain recombines TRBV20-1 with TRBJ1-3. Germline CDR1 reads DFQATT; CDR2 reads SNEGSKA (reference sequence). This CDR3 comprises 14 residues. Here the CDR3 reads CSARASSSGNTIYF.

The rearrangement uses TRBV4-1 and TRBJ1-2; the D gene TCRdb calls, TRBD1, cannot be checked with no DNA. In germline, CDR1 is MGHRA, CDR2 YSYEKL. The CDR3 is 16 residues long. This CDR3 is CASRLVVGGTLDGYTF.

The V call is TRBV7-9, the J call TRBJ2-5. The germline gives CDR1 SEHNR, CDR2 FQNEAQ (reference sequence). This CDR3 comprises 17 residues. The CDR3 loop reads CASSLDPKAVQEETQYF.

The V gene is TRBV19, the J gene TRBJ2-1; TCRdb indicates TRBD2, and absent DNA this call remains unverified. Germline V CDR1 and CDR2: LNHDA, SQIVND (reference sequence). CDR3 length: 21 amino acids. The CDR3 spells CASSPLRTTNVPREGHNEQFF.

The gene calls are TRBV28 and TRBJ2-3; without DNA, the TCRdb call of TRBD1 cannot be checked. The germline V gene has CDR1 MDHEN and CDR2 SYDVKM. The CDR3 is 13 amino acids. CDR3 protein: CASTGASTDTQYF.

CDR3 amino acids: CSVLSPGTARRELFF. The chain employs TRBV29-1 and TRBJ2-2; the D call from TCRdb, TRBD1, cannot be confirmed without DNA. Germline CDR1 SQVTM, CDR2 ANQGSEA. The CDR3 is 15 residues long.

This clonotype registers medium-sized (0.01 to 0.1%) by frequency. The chain combines TRBV5-1 with TRBJ2-7; TCRdb picks TRBD1, but there is no DNA to check that call. The CDR3 contains 14 residues. Germline V CDR1 and CDR2: SGHRS, YFSETQ. The CDR3 here is CASSLGQGDSEQYF.